Included here is one T cell receptor beta chain sequence, with context. This specimen comes from a study of technical replicates of blood from a handful of donors. The CDR3 has 15 residues. Germline CDR1 SEHNR, CDR2 FQNEAQ (reference sequence). J lost 3 bases, V lost 3 bases, and 2 bases had no gene match. Only in-frame clones appear in the TCRdb table, and some are missing; sequencing was by immunoSEQ multiplex PCR. The sample yields tens of thousands of clones, approximately 95% seen once. The chain is built from TRBV7-9 and TRBJ2-7, with 13 bases that match TRBD2. The receptor comes from a human donor in good health. What was sequenced was T cells isolated from PBMCs. CDR3 sequence (DNA): TGTGCCAGCAGCTTGGGACTAGCGGGGTACTACGAGCAGTACTTC. This translates into CASSLGLAGYYEQYF.